A selection of T cell receptor beta chains follows, all from one sample in a study of T-cell reconstitution after alpha-beta-depleted transplantation in children. Each CDR3 protein is one row after TCRdb ran MiXCR on the PCR reads. The table has about 460,000 distinct CDR3 sequences, about an eighth seen once. The sequenced sample was PBMCs from the stem cell graft donor, obtained from the stem cell graft. The receptors shown here come from a human donor who donated a stem cell graft to a child with combined immunodeficiency. Each CDR3 is given with its conserved first and last residue. The order of the fields is clone size, J gene, V gene, D gene, CDR3 protein, CDR3 DNA. The D gene is left open where the match is weak. Rows give clone size only sometimes, using once, few, many, or a class for an expanded clone.

clone_size: few
j_call: TRBJ1-2
v_call: TRBV27
d_call: NA
cdr3_aa: CASSPRAGAVYGYTF
cdr3_nt: TGTGCCAGCAGTCCGAGGGCAGGGGCGGTCTATGGCTACACCTTC

clone_size: NA
j_call: TRBJ1-2
v_call: TRBV24-1
d_call: TRBD1
cdr3_aa: CATTGQGASGYTF
cdr3_nt: TGTGCCACCACCGGACAGGGGGCGTCCGGCTACACCTTC

clone_size: NA
j_call: TRBJ2-3
v_call: TRBV7-2
d_call: TRBD2
cdr3_aa: CASSLALVPGLAADSTDTQYF
cdr3_nt: TGTGCCAGCAGCTTAGCCCTCGTCCCGGGACTAGCGGCCGATAGCACAGATACGCAGTATTTT

clone_size: NA
j_call: TRBJ2-3
v_call: TRBV11-2
d_call: NA
cdr3_aa: CASSLVEGWDTQYF
cdr3_nt: TGTGCCAGCAGCTTAGTCGAGGGGTGGGATACGCAGTATTTT

clone_size: few
j_call: TRBJ2-2
v_call: TRBV4-3
d_call: TRBD2
cdr3_aa: CASSQDFASGAGELFF
cdr3_nt: TGCGCCAGCAGCCAAGATTTCGCTAGCGGGGCCGGGGAGCTGTTTTTT

clone_size: NA
j_call: TRBJ2-3
v_call: TRBV6-2/TRBV6-3
d_call: TRBD2
cdr3_aa: CASRRTTSGSADTQYF
cdr3_nt: TGTGCCAGCAGAAGAACGACTAGCGGGAGTGCAGATACGCAGTATTTT

clone_size: NA
j_call: TRBJ2-1
v_call: TRBV19
d_call: TRBD1
cdr3_aa: CASSNRDRGLGEQFF
cdr3_nt: TGTGCCAGTAGTAACCGGGACAGGGGACTCGGGGAGCAGTTCTTC

clone_size: NA
j_call: TRBJ2-1
v_call: TRBV6-5
d_call: NA
cdr3_aa: CASSYPRGRSNEQFF
cdr3_nt: TGTGCCAGCAGTTACCCCAGGGGCAGAAGCAATGAGCAGTTCTTC

clone_size: many
j_call: TRBJ2-6
v_call: TRBV7-2
d_call: NA
cdr3_aa: CASRDGGSGANVLTF
cdr3_nt: TGTGCCAGCAGGGACGGTGGCTCTGGGGCCAACGTCCTGACTTTC

clone_size: many
j_call: TRBJ2-1
v_call: TRBV18
d_call: TRBD2
cdr3_aa: CASSQGTSGLPFF
cdr3_nt: TGTGCCAGCTCACAAGGGACTAGCGGTTTGCCTTTCTTC

clone_size: few
j_call: TRBJ2-7
v_call: TRBV12-3/TRBV12-4
d_call: NA
cdr3_aa: CASSFWGLLEQYF
cdr3_nt: TGTGCCAGCAGTTTTTGGGGCCTCCTCGAGCAGTACTTC

clone_size: many
j_call: TRBJ1-2
v_call: TRBV29-1
d_call: TRBD1
cdr3_aa: CSVGSGQGYYGYTF
cdr3_nt: TGCAGCGTTGGATCGGGACAGGGGTATTATGGCTACACCTTC

clone_size: few
j_call: TRBJ2-7
v_call: TRBV6-2/TRBV6-3
d_call: NA
cdr3_aa: CASSYRAGGNEQYF
cdr3_nt: TGTGCCAGCAGTTACCGCGCGGGTGGGAACGAGCAGTACTTC

clone_size: few
j_call: TRBJ2-7
v_call: TRBV30
d_call: NA
cdr3_aa: CAWDRRPREQYF
cdr3_nt: TGTGCCTGGGACAGGAGACCGCGAGAGCAGTACTTC

clone_size: few
j_call: TRBJ2-4
v_call: TRBV30
d_call: TRBD2
cdr3_aa: CAWQVGTKKNIQYF
cdr3_nt: TGTGCCTGGCAAGTCGGGACTAAAAAAAACATTCAGTACTTC

clone_size: NA
j_call: TRBJ2-6
v_call: TRBV5-1
d_call: NA
cdr3_aa: CASSFGFGEISNVLTF
cdr3_nt: TGCGCCAGCAGCTTTGGATTTGGGGAAATTTCCAACGTCCTGACTTTC

clone_size: NA
j_call: TRBJ2-1
v_call: TRBV10-3
d_call: NA
cdr3_aa: CAISESGWSDGSDEQFF
cdr3_nt: TGTGCCATCAGTGAGTCGGGATGGTCCGATGGATCAGATGAGCAGTTCTTC

clone_size: NA
j_call: TRBJ1-5
v_call: TRBV7-2
d_call: NA
cdr3_aa: CASSREGNQPQHF
cdr3_nt: TGTGCCAGCAGCCGGGAGGGCAATCAGCCCCAGCATTTT

clone_size: many
j_call: TRBJ1-5
v_call: TRBV20-1
d_call: NA
cdr3_aa: CSAREGGNQPQHF
cdr3_nt: TGCAGTGCTAGAGAAGGAGGGAATCAGCCCCAGCATTTT

clone_size: many
j_call: TRBJ2-3
v_call: TRBV9
d_call: TRBD2
cdr3_aa: CASSRSGSTDTQYF
cdr3_nt: TGTGCCAGCAGCCGTAGCGGGAGCACAGATACGCAGTATTTT

clone_size: NA
j_call: TRBJ2-2
v_call: TRBV28
d_call: NA
cdr3_aa: CASSRGAGAFTGELFF
cdr3_nt: TGTGCCAGCAGCAGAGGGGCGGGGGCCTTTACCGGGGAGCTGTTTTTT

clone_size: few
j_call: TRBJ2-7
v_call: TRBV6-5
d_call: NA
cdr3_aa: CASSSLTSGSLYEQYF
cdr3_nt: TGTGCCAGCAGTTCACTCACCTCGGGGTCATTGTACGAGCAGTACTTC

clone_size: few
j_call: TRBJ2-1
v_call: TRBV12-3/TRBV12-4
d_call: NA
cdr3_aa: CASRSLAQNEQFF
cdr3_nt: TGTGCCAGCAGATCTCTCGCTCAGAATGAGCAGTTCTTC

clone_size: NA
j_call: TRBJ1-1
v_call: TRBV12-3/TRBV12-4
d_call: TRBD1
cdr3_aa: CASSRDRVYNEAFF
cdr3_nt: TGTGCCAGCAGCCGGGACAGGGTATACAATGAAGCTTTCTTT

clone_size: many
j_call: TRBJ2-3
v_call: TRBV9
d_call: TRBD2
cdr3_aa: CASSVDLTRDSGSTDTQYF
cdr3_nt: TGTGCCAGCAGCGTCGACCTGACCCGGGATAGCGGGAGCACAGATACGCAGTATTTT

clone_size: many
j_call: TRBJ2-7
v_call: TRBV24-1
d_call: NA
cdr3_aa: CATSDLGQTYEQYF
cdr3_nt: TGTGCCACCAGTGATTTGGGACAAACCTACGAGCAGTACTTC

clone_size: few
j_call: TRBJ2-5
v_call: TRBV12-3/TRBV12-4
d_call: NA
cdr3_aa: CASTPLSGQETQYF
cdr3_nt: TGTGCCAGCACTCCTCTCTCGGGCCAAGAGACCCAGTACTTC

clone_size: NA
j_call: TRBJ2-6
v_call: TRBV24-1
d_call: NA
cdr3_aa: CATSDLKGQASGANVLTF
cdr3_nt: TGTGCCACCAGTGACCTAAAGGGGCAGGCCTCTGGGGCCAACGTCCTTACTTTC

clone_size: few
j_call: TRBJ2-5
v_call: TRBV7-8
d_call: NA
cdr3_aa: CASSSQEIMETQYF
cdr3_nt: TGTGCCAGCAGCTCCCAAGAGATCATGGAGACCCAGTACTTC

clone_size: many
j_call: TRBJ1-1
v_call: TRBV4-3
d_call: NA
cdr3_aa: CASSREPQGNTEAFF
cdr3_nt: TGCGCCAGCAGCCGAGAACCACAGGGTAACACTGAAGCTTTCTTT

clone_size: NA
j_call: TRBJ2-7
v_call: TRBV6-5
d_call: NA
cdr3_aa: CASRAQGWEQYF
cdr3_nt: TGTGCCAGCAGGGCACAGGGTTGGGAGCAGTACTTC

clone_size: NA
j_call: TRBJ2-1
v_call: TRBV6-4
d_call: NA
cdr3_aa: CASIPSLHNEQFF
cdr3_nt: TGTGCCAGCATTCCTAGCTTGCATAATGAGCAGTTCTTC

clone_size: many
j_call: TRBJ2-3
v_call: TRBV21-1
d_call: NA
cdr3_aa: CASSGRTGGGTDTQYF
cdr3_nt: TGTGCCAGCAGCGGTCGGACAGGGGGCGGCACAGATACGCAGTATTTT

clone_size: NA
j_call: TRBJ2-6
v_call: TRBV7-3
d_call: NA
cdr3_aa: CASIKTGSGANVLTF
cdr3_nt: TGTGCCAGCATCAAAACAGGGTCTGGGGCCAACGTCCTGACTTTC

clone_size: few
j_call: TRBJ2-5
v_call: TRBV6-1
d_call: NA
cdr3_aa: CASSRQNQETQYF
cdr3_nt: TGTGCCAGCAGTCGACAGAACCAAGAGACCCAGTACTTC

clone_size: few
j_call: TRBJ1-1
v_call: TRBV4-3
d_call: NA
cdr3_aa: CASSQDPSNTEAFF
cdr3_nt: TGCGCCAGCAGCCAAGATCCGTCGAACACTGAAGCTTTCTTT

clone_size: NA
j_call: TRBJ2-5
v_call: TRBV4-1
d_call: TRBD2
cdr3_aa: CASSPVERGQETQYF
cdr3_nt: TGCGCCAGCAGCCCTGTCGAGCGGGGCCAAGAGACCCAGTACTTC

clone_size: few
j_call: TRBJ2-3
v_call: TRBV5-5
d_call: TRBD2
cdr3_aa: CASSLGDLAGGDTQYF
cdr3_nt: TGTGCCAGCAGCTTGGGGGATTTAGCGGGAGGAGATACGCAGTATTTT

clone_size: NA
j_call: TRBJ2-3
v_call: TRBV4-3
d_call: TRBD2
cdr3_aa: CASSQDPSGGPSSTDTQYF
cdr3_nt: TGCGCCAGCAGCCAAGATCCTAGCGGGGGGCCCTCTAGCACAGATACGCAGTATTTT

clone_size: few
j_call: TRBJ2-7
v_call: TRBV4-3
d_call: NA
cdr3_aa: CASSQDEGQAYEQYF
cdr3_nt: TGCGCCAGCAGCCAAGATGAGGGGCAAGCTTACGAGCAGTACTTC

clone_size: few
j_call: TRBJ1-2
v_call: TRBV11-2
d_call: TRBD1
cdr3_aa: CASSLSGGAKGSGYTF
cdr3_nt: TGTGCCAGCAGCTTATCAGGGGGCGCGAAAGGGAGTGGCTACACCTTC

clone_size: few
j_call: TRBJ2-5
v_call: TRBV10-3
d_call: TRBD2
cdr3_aa: CAISEQKTSGAETQYF
cdr3_nt: TGTGCCATCAGTGAGCAGAAGACTAGCGGGGCGGAGACCCAGTACTTC

clone_size: NA
j_call: TRBJ2-1
v_call: TRBV7-8
d_call: TRBD2
cdr3_aa: CASSLGSSGTNEQFF
cdr3_nt: TGTGCCAGCAGCTTAGGTAGTAGCGGGACTAATGAGCAGTTCTTC

clone_size: NA
j_call: TRBJ2-7
v_call: TRBV27
d_call: TRBD1
cdr3_aa: CASSLTGTGGHEQYF
cdr3_nt: TGTGCCAGCAGCCTCACCGGGACAGGGGGCCACGAGCAGTACTTC

clone_size: NA
j_call: TRBJ2-7
v_call: TRBV5-1
d_call: TRBD1
cdr3_aa: CASSEGQGQHGEQYF
cdr3_nt: TGCGCCAGCAGCGAAGGACAGGGACAACACGGGGAGCAGTACTTC

clone_size: few
j_call: TRBJ2-1
v_call: TRBV6-1
d_call: NA
cdr3_aa: CAGGAVNNEQFF
cdr3_nt: TGTGCTGGGGGGGCCGTTAATAATGAGCAGTTCTTC

clone_size: NA
j_call: TRBJ1-2
v_call: TRBV16
d_call: NA
cdr3_aa: CASSQWQGRGSNYGYTF
cdr3_nt: TGTGCCAGCAGCCAATGGCAGGGAAGAGGTTCTAACTATGGCTACACCTTC

clone_size: NA
j_call: TRBJ2-1
v_call: TRBV7-8
d_call: TRBD2
cdr3_aa: CASSLERAMALAVYNEQFF
cdr3_nt: TGTGCCAGCAGCTTAGAGCGGGCGATGGCACTAGCGGTTTACAATGAGCAGTTCTTC

clone_size: NA
j_call: TRBJ2-1
v_call: TRBV25-1
d_call: TRBD2
cdr3_aa: CASSEYLPPGGSYNEQFF
cdr3_nt: TGTGCCAGCAGTGAATACCTACCTCCGGGAGGCTCCTACAATGAGCAGTTCTTC

clone_size: many
j_call: TRBJ2-3
v_call: TRBV12-3/TRBV12-4
d_call: TRBD1
cdr3_aa: CASSAPGQGTTDTQYF
cdr3_nt: TGTGCCAGCAGTGCCCCGGGACAGGGGACCACAGATACGCAGTATTTT

clone_size: NA
j_call: TRBJ1-5
v_call: TRBV5-1
d_call: NA
cdr3_aa: CASSLGRGGTEPQHF
cdr3_nt: TGCGCCAGCAGCTTGGGGAGGGGGGGGACGGAGCCCCAGCATTTT

clone_size: many
j_call: TRBJ2-1
v_call: TRBV20-1
d_call: NA
cdr3_aa: CSAVASRDEQFF
cdr3_nt: TGCAGTGCCGTTGCGAGCAGGGATGAGCAGTTCTTC

clone_size: few
j_call: TRBJ2-7
v_call: TRBV24-1
d_call: NA
cdr3_aa: CATSGGTTYEQYF
cdr3_nt: TGTGCCACCAGTGGCGGGACAACCTACGAGCAGTACTTC